This is a list of T cell receptor beta chains from one sample in a study of beta chain features in type 1 diabetes. Sequenced by immunoSEQ multiplex PCR; TCRdb stores in-frame clones only, minus some. The table includes a few hundred thousand clones, less than 35% detected once. The sequenced sample consisted of central memory CD4+ T cells from blood. These TCRs come from a young man in good health. CDR3s include the opening cysteine and the closing phenylalanine or tryptophan. A D gene is named only where the DNA matches it firmly. Expanded clones are given a class, and other clones once, few, many or no size at all.

d_gene: TRBD1
j_gene: TRBJ1-2
v_gene: TRBV5-8
len: 16
abundance: NA
CDR3nt: TGTGCCAGCAGCGCGGGACAGGGGACGAGGATGGATGGCTACACCTTC
CDR3aa: CASSAGQGTRMDGYTF

d_gene: NA
j_gene: TRBJ2-3
v_gene: TRBV5-6
len: 15
abundance: NA
CDR3nt: TGTGCCAGCAGCAACCGAAGGATAAGTACAGATACGCAGTATTTT
CDR3aa: CASSNRRISTDTQYF

d_gene: NA
j_gene: TRBJ2-7
v_gene: TRBV28
len: 12
abundance: NA
CDR3nt: TGTGCCAGCAGCCGAGGGGGGTACGAGCAGTACTTC
CDR3aa: CASSRGGYEQYF

d_gene: NA
j_gene: TRBJ2-5
v_gene: TRBV2
len: 10
abundance: few
CDR3nt: TGTGCCATCAACAGGGAGACCCAGTACTTC
CDR3aa: CAINRETQYF

d_gene: NA
j_gene: TRBJ2-7
v_gene: TRBV4-1
len: 15
abundance: NA
CDR3nt: TGCGCCAGCAGCCAAGATCGGGCCAGTAGGTACGAGCAGTACTTC
CDR3aa: CASSQDRASRYEQYF

d_gene: NA
j_gene: TRBJ2-3
v_gene: TRBV28
len: 14
abundance: many
CDR3nt: TGTGCCAGCCTCCGGGGGGCGTCTACAGATACGCAGTATTTT
CDR3aa: CASLRGASTDTQYF

d_gene: TRBD2
j_gene: TRBJ2-1
v_gene: TRBV30
len: 14
abundance: few
CDR3nt: TGTGCCTGGGCGAGCGGGGGACAATACAATGAGCAGTTCTTC
CDR3aa: CAWASGGQYNEQFF

d_gene: NA
j_gene: TRBJ2-2
v_gene: TRBV10-3
len: 15
abundance: few
CDR3nt: TGTGCCATCAGTCCTGATAGGGGTGAAACCGGGGAGCTGTTTTTT
CDR3aa: CAISPDRGETGELFF

d_gene: NA
j_gene: TRBJ2-6
v_gene: TRBV7-9
len: 15
abundance: NA
CDR3nt: TGTGCCAGCAGCTTAGCGGCCTCTGGGGCCAACGTCCTGACTTTC
CDR3aa: CASSLAASGANVLTF

d_gene: TRBD1
j_gene: TRBJ1-1
v_gene: TRBV29-1
len: 13
abundance: NA
CDR3nt: TGCAGCGCTACACAGGGGTCGGGAACTGAAGCTTTCTTT
CDR3aa: CSATQGSGTEAFF

d_gene: NA
j_gene: TRBJ2-5
v_gene: TRBV2
len: 14
abundance: NA
CDR3nt: TGTGCCAGCAGAGAGACGGGGTTTCAAGAGACCCAGTACTTC
CDR3aa: CASRETGFQETQYF

d_gene: NA
j_gene: TRBJ2-1
v_gene: TRBV19
len: 13
abundance: few
CDR3nt: TGTGCCAGTAAAGATCCCAGCTACAATGAGCAGTTCTTC
CDR3aa: CASKDPSYNEQFF

d_gene: NA
j_gene: TRBJ1-6
v_gene: TRBV7-2
len: 14
abundance: NA
CDR3nt: TGTGCCAGCAGCTTACTGGGGGATGGTTCACCCCTCCACTTT
CDR3aa: CASSLLGDGSPLHF

d_gene: NA
j_gene: TRBJ1-3
v_gene: TRBV9
len: 14
abundance: few
CDR3nt: TGTGCCAGCAGCGCCGTGGGGACCGTTGACACCATATATTTT
CDR3aa: CASSAVGTVDTIYF

d_gene: NA
j_gene: TRBJ1-4
v_gene: TRBV25-1
len: 15
abundance: few
CDR3nt: TGTGCCAGCAGTGATCCACAGGGTGAGACTGAAAAACTGTTTTTT
CDR3aa: CASSDPQGETEKLFF

d_gene: NA
j_gene: TRBJ2-5
v_gene: TRBV5-1
len: 13
abundance: many
CDR3nt: TGCGCCAGCAGCGCGGCCCGAAGAGAGACCCAGTACTTC
CDR3aa: CASSAARRETQYF

d_gene: NA
j_gene: TRBJ1-2
v_gene: TRBV29-1
len: 13
abundance: few
CDR3nt: TGCAGCGTTGAGGACGGGAACTTCTATGGCTACACCTTC
CDR3aa: CSVEDGNFYGYTF

d_gene: TRBD1
j_gene: TRBJ1-1
v_gene: TRBV29-1
len: 13
abundance: few
CDR3nt: TGCAGCGCCCGGACAGGGGGCGAATTCAAAGCTTTCTTT
CDR3aa: CSARTGGEFKAFF

d_gene: TRBD1
j_gene: TRBJ2-1
v_gene: TRBV7-2
len: 15
abundance: NA
CDR3nt: TGTGCCAGCAGCTTAGGACAGGGAGCCTACAATGAGCAGTTCTTC
CDR3aa: CASSLGQGAYNEQFF

d_gene: NA
j_gene: TRBJ2-1
v_gene: TRBV5-1
len: 16
abundance: NA
CDR3nt: TGCGCCAGCAGCTTGGGGCGCAGAGGGCTGGGGAATGAGCAGTTCTTC
CDR3aa: CASSLGRRGLGNEQFF

d_gene: TRBD2
j_gene: TRBJ2-7
v_gene: TRBV5-4
len: 16
abundance: NA
CDR3nt: TGTGCCAGCAGCGCCCTAGCGGGGGGAACTACGGGTGAGCAGTACTTC
CDR3aa: CASSALAGGTTGEQYF

d_gene: TRBD2
j_gene: TRBJ2-1
v_gene: TRBV23-1
len: 24
abundance: few
CDR3nt: TGCGCCAGCAGTCAATCGGGACGCATGGTCGTGCGCGGGAGTGGGTCCTACTTCTTAAATGAGCAGTTCTTC
CDR3aa: CASSQSGRMVVRGSGSYFLNEQFF

d_gene: NA
j_gene: TRBJ1-4
v_gene: TRBV19
len: 13
abundance: NA
CDR3nt: TGTGCCAGTAGTATTGGGATTAATGAAAAACTGTTTTTT
CDR3aa: CASSIGINEKLFF

d_gene: NA
j_gene: TRBJ1-1
v_gene: TRBV6-4
len: 12
abundance: NA
CDR3nt: TGTGCCAGCAGTGGGCGGGCTACTGAAGCTTTCTTT
CDR3aa: CASSGRATEAFF

d_gene: TRBD2
j_gene: TRBJ2-7
v_gene: TRBV28
len: 16
abundance: NA
CDR3nt: TGTGCCAGCAGTTTCACTCTAGCGGCTCTCTCCTACGAGCAGTACTTC
CDR3aa: CASSFTLAALSYEQYF

d_gene: TRBD1
j_gene: TRBJ2-5
v_gene: TRBV7-2
len: 14
abundance: NA
CDR3nt: TGTGCCAGCAGCGCGACAGGGGGTCGCGAGACCCAGTACTTC
CDR3aa: CASSATGGRETQYF

d_gene: NA
j_gene: TRBJ2-7
v_gene: TRBV30
len: 14
abundance: few
CDR3nt: TGTGCCTGGAGTGCTGAGGGAGGCCGGAAAGAGCAGTACTTC
CDR3aa: CAWSAEGGRKEQYF

d_gene: NA
j_gene: TRBJ2-1
v_gene: TRBV15
len: 15
abundance: NA
CDR3nt: TGTGCCACCAGCAGAGACGGGCCCCTAAGGGATGAGCAGTTCTTC
CDR3aa: CATSRDGPLRDEQFF

d_gene: NA
j_gene: TRBJ2-2
v_gene: TRBV7-9
len: 13
abundance: medium-sized
CDR3nt: TGTGCCAGCAGCCCCCAACGGGCCGGGGAGCTGTTTTTT
CDR3aa: CASSPQRAGELFF

d_gene: NA
j_gene: TRBJ2-7
v_gene: TRBV9
len: 15
abundance: NA
CDR3nt: TGTGCCAGCAGCGTAGGGGACTCCTCGGGACCCGAGCAGTACTTC
CDR3aa: CASSVGDSSGPEQYF

d_gene: NA
j_gene: TRBJ1-2
v_gene: TRBV20-1
len: 11
abundance: NA
CDR3nt: TGCAGTGCTAGTCGACGCACCGGCTACACCTTC
CDR3aa: CSASRRTGYTF

d_gene: NA
j_gene: TRBJ1-2
v_gene: TRBV29-1
len: 12
abundance: few
CDR3nt: TGCAGCGTTGACGTAGCAACCTATGGCTACACCTTC
CDR3aa: CSVDVATYGYTF

d_gene: NA
j_gene: TRBJ2-1
v_gene: TRBV15
len: 13
abundance: few
CDR3nt: TGTGCCACCAGCAGGGCGGGGTACAATGAGCAGTTCTTC
CDR3aa: CATSRAGYNEQFF

d_gene: NA
j_gene: TRBJ2-1
v_gene: TRBV4-1
len: 15
abundance: few
CDR3nt: TGCGCCAGCAGCCGAGCAGCTAGGTCGGACAATGAGCAGTTCTTC
CDR3aa: CASSRAARSDNEQFF

d_gene: NA
j_gene: TRBJ2-7
v_gene: TRBV27
len: 14
abundance: few
CDR3nt: TGTGCCAGCAGTCGGTCGACAGGTCCCTACGAGCAGTACTTC
CDR3aa: CASSRSTGPYEQYF

d_gene: NA
j_gene: TRBJ1-2
v_gene: TRBV28
len: 14
abundance: NA
CDR3nt: TGTGCCAGCAGTTCGGAGCTGGGGAAGTATGGCTACACCTTC
CDR3aa: CASSSELGKYGYTF

d_gene: NA
j_gene: TRBJ2-7
v_gene: TRBV5-4
len: 15
abundance: NA
CDR3nt: TGTGCCAGCAGCTCGACAGGAGGACAGACCTACGAGCAGTACTTC
CDR3aa: CASSSTGGQTYEQYF

d_gene: NA
j_gene: TRBJ1-1
v_gene: TRBV29-1
len: 14
abundance: NA
CDR3nt: TGCAGCGTTGACGGGGGGTATAGGGGCACTGAAGCTTTCTTT
CDR3aa: CSVDGGYRGTEAFF

d_gene: NA
j_gene: TRBJ2-4
v_gene: TRBV5-6
len: 14
abundance: NA
CDR3nt: TGTGCCAGCAGCTTGGGCAGTGCCAAAAACATTCAGTACTTC
CDR3aa: CASSLGSAKNIQYF

d_gene: NA
j_gene: TRBJ2-1
v_gene: TRBV2
len: 13
abundance: NA
CDR3nt: TGTGCCAGCAGATGGAGCTCCTACAATGAGCAGTTCTTC
CDR3aa: CASRWSSYNEQFF

d_gene: NA
j_gene: TRBJ2-3
v_gene: TRBV2
len: 13
abundance: NA
CDR3nt: TGTGCCAGCGGGCGGGGCGAGACAGATACGCAGTATTTT
CDR3aa: CASGRGETDTQYF

d_gene: NA
j_gene: TRBJ2-3
v_gene: TRBV7-7
len: 13
abundance: NA
CDR3nt: TGTGCCAGCAGCTTAGCGACAACAGATACGCAGTATTTT
CDR3aa: CASSLATTDTQYF

d_gene: NA
j_gene: TRBJ2-1
v_gene: TRBV6-6
len: 11
abundance: many
CDR3nt: TGTGCCAGCACCGCTAACAATGAGCAGTTCTTC
CDR3aa: CASTANNEQFF

d_gene: TRBD1
j_gene: TRBJ1-6
v_gene: TRBV6-5
len: 15
abundance: NA
CDR3nt: TGTGCCAGCAGTCACCGACAGGGGTTGGATTCACCCCTCCACTTT
CDR3aa: CASSHRQGLDSPLHF

d_gene: TRBD1
j_gene: TRBJ2-4
v_gene: TRBV12-5
len: 14
abundance: few
CDR3nt: TGTGCTAGTGGCCCCGGGACAGGGGAAAACATTCAGTACTTC
CDR3aa: CASGPGTGENIQYF

d_gene: NA
j_gene: TRBJ2-6
v_gene: TRBV27
len: 14
abundance: few
CDR3nt: TGTGCCAGCAGTTCCCTCACTGGGGCCAACGTCCTGACTTTC
CDR3aa: CASSSLTGANVLTF

d_gene: NA
j_gene: TRBJ2-2
v_gene: TRBV30
len: 13
abundance: NA
CDR3nt: TGTGCCTTTCCGGGATCGAACACCGGGGAGCTGTTTTTT
CDR3aa: CAFPGSNTGELFF

d_gene: TRBD1
j_gene: TRBJ2-1
v_gene: TRBV9
len: 18
abundance: NA
CDR3nt: TGTGCCAGCAGCGCATCCGGGACAGGGAGGGCCCCCTACAATGAGCAGTTCTTC
CDR3aa: CASSASGTGRAPYNEQFF

d_gene: NA
j_gene: TRBJ1-1
v_gene: TRBV7-9
len: 13
abundance: NA
CDR3nt: TGTGCCAGCAGCTTAGCGCAGGGGCGAGGCGCTTTCTTT
CDR3aa: CASSLAQGRGAFF

d_gene: NA
j_gene: TRBJ2-3
v_gene: TRBV11-3
len: 13
abundance: NA
CDR3nt: TGTGCCAGCAGCTTAGGGAGGGCAGATACGCAGTATTTT
CDR3aa: CASSLGRADTQYF

d_gene: NA
j_gene: TRBJ2-6
v_gene: TRBV18
len: 13
abundance: NA
CDR3nt: TGTGCCAGCTCACCACGTGGGGCCAACGTCCTGACTTTC
CDR3aa: CASSPRGANVLTF

d_gene: TRBD2
j_gene: TRBJ2-7
v_gene: TRBV5-1
len: 16
abundance: many
CDR3nt: TGCGCCAGCAGCGATGGCGGACTAGCGGGAGCCGGGGAGCAGTACTTC
CDR3aa: CASSDGGLAGAGEQYF